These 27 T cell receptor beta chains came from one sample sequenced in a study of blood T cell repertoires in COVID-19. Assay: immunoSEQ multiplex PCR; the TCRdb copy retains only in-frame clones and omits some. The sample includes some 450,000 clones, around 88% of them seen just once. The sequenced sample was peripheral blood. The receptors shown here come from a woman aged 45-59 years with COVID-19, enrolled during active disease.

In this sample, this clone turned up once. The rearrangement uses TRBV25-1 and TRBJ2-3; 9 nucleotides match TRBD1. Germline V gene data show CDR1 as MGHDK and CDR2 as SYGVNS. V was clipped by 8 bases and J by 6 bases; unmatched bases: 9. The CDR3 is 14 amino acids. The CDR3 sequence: CASSPDRGWDTQYF. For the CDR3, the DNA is TGTGCCAGCTCCCCGGACAGGGGCTGGGATACGCAGTATTTT.

The chain's CDR3 is CASSSVGGPGYTQYF. Written as DNA, the CDR3 is TGCGCCAGCAGCTCTGTGGGAGGGCCCGGGTATACGCAGTATTTT. This sequence joins TRBV5-1 and TRBJ2-3; 7 nucleotides align to TRBD2. CDR3 length: 15 residues. V was pared by 3 bases and J by 7 bases, with 11 bases of the junction left unmatched. Germline CDR1 SGHRS, CDR2 YFSETQ.

CDR3 nucleotides: TGCAGCCATTACAGGGGGGGCGAGCAGTACTTC. Residues: CSHYRGGEQYF. The rearrangement uses TRBV20-1 and TRBJ2-7; a weak D match, TRBD1 (8 bases). The CDR3 sequence is 11 residues long. Germline-derived CDR1 and CDR2 are DFQATT and SNEGSKA (reference sequence).

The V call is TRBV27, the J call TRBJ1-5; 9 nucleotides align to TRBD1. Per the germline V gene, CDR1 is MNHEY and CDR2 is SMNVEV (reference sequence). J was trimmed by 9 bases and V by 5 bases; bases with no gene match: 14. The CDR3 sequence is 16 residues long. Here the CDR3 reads CASSPKGQGIGMPQHF. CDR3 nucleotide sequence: TGTGCCAGCAGTCCCAAGGGACAGGGAATCGGGATGCCCCAGCATTTT.

Here the CDR3 reads CASTESGFNQPQHF. CDR3 nucleotide sequence: TGTGCCAGCACGGAATCAGGGTTCAATCAGCCCCAGCATTTT. The chain couples TRBV6-5 to TRBJ1-5; D may be TRBD1 (5 bases). The CDR3 covers 14 residues. The V gene's germline CDR1 is MNHEY and CDR2 SVGAGI. The V and J ends lost 7 bases and 3 bases respectively, with 13 bases between them.

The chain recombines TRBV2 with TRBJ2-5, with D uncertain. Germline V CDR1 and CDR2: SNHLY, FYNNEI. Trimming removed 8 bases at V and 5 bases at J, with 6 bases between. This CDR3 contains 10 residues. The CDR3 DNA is TGTGCCAGCCGCCAGGAGACCCAGTACTTC. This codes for CASRQETQYF.

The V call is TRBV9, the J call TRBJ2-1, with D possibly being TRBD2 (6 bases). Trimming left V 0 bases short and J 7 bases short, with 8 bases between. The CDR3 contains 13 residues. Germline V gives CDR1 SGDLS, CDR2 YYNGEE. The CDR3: CASSVGTTNEQFF. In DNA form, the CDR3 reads TGTGCCAGCAGCGTAGGGACTACGAATGAGCAGTTCTTC.

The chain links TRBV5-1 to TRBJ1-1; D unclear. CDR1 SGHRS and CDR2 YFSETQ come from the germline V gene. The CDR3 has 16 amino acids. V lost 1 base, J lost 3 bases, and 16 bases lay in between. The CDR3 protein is CASSLSGEDRHTEAFF. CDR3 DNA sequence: TGCGCCAGCAGCTTGAGCGGGGAAGATCGTCACACTGAAGCTTTCTTT.

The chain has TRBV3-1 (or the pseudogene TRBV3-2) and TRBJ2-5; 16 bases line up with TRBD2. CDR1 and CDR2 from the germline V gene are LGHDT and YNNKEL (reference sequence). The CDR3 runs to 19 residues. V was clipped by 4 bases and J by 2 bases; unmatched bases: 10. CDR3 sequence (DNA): TGTGCCAGCAGCCTCGTCCCGGGACTAGCGGGGGGGCATCAAGAGACCCAGTACTTC. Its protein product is CASSLVPGLAGGHQETQYF.

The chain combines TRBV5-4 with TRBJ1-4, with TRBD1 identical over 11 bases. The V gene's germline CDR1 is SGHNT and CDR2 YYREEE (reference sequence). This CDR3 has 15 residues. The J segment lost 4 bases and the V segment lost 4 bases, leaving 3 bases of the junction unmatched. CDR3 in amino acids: CASSPGTGGNEKLFF. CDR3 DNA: TGTGCCAGCAGCCCCGGGACAGGGGGTAATGAAAAACTGTTTTTT.

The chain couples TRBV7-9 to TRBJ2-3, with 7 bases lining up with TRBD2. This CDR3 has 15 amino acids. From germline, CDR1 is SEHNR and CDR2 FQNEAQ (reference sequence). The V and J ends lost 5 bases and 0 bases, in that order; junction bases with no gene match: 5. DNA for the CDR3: TGTGCCAGCAGCCCGCTGGGGGGGAGCACAGATACGCAGTATTTT. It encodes CASSPLGGSTDTQYF.

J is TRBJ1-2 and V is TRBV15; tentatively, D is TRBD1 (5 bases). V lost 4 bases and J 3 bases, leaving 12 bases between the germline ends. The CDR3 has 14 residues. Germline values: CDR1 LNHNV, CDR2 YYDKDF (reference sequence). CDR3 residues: CATSKEDSYYGYTF. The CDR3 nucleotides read TGTGCCACCAGCAAAGAAGACAGCTACTATGGCTACACCTTC.

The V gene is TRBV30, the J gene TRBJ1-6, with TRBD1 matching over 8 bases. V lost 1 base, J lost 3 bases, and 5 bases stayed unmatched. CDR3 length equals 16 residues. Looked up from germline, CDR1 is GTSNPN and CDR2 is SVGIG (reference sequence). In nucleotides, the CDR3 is TGTGCCTGGAGTGAAATACAGGGGGTCTATAATTCACCCCTCCACTTT. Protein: CAWSEIQGVYNSPLHF.

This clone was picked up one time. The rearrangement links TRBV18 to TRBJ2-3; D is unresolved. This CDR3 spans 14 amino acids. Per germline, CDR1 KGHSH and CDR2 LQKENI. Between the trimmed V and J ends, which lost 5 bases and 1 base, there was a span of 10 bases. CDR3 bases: TGTGCCAGCTCATCAACAGTTGGCACAGATACGCAGTATTTT. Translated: CASSSTVGTDTQYF.

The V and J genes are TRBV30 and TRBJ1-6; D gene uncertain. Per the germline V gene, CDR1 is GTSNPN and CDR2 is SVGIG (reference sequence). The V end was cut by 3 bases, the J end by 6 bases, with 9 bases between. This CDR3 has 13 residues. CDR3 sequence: CAWRMASNSPLHF. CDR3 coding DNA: TGTGCCTGGAGAATGGCATCTAATTCACCCCTCCACTTT.

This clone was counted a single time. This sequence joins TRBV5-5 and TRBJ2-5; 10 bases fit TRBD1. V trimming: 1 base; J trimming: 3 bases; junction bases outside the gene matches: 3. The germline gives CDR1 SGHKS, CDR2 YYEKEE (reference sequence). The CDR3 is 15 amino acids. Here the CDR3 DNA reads TGTGCCAGCAGCTTGTACGGACAGGGGGAAGAGACCCAGTACTTC. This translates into CASSLYGQGEETQYF.

Written as DNA, the CDR3 is TGTGCCAGCAGCTTATACCGTAGCTCTGGAAACACCATATATTTT. Amino acid sequence: CASSLYRSSGNTIYF. The chain combines TRBV7-8 with TRBJ1-3; D is uncertain. V was trimmed by 2 bases and J by 0 bases, leaving 8 bases between them. CDR1 and CDR2 from the germline V gene are SGHVS and FQNEAQ. This CDR3 is built from 15 residues.

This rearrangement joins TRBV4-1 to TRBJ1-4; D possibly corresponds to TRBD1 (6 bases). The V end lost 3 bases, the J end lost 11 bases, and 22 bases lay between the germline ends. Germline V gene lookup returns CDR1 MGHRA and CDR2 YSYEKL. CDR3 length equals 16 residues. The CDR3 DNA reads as TGCGCCAGCAGCCATTACAAAGGACAGCTCCCGGGGAAACTGTTTTTT. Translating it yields CASSHYKGQLPGKLFF.

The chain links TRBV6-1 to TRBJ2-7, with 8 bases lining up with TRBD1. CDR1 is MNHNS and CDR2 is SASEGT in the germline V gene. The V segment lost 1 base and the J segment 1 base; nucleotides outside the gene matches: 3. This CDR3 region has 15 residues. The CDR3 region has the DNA TGTGCCAGCAGTGAAGGACAGGGGCTTTCCTACGAGCAGTACTTC. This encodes CASSEGQGLSYEQYF.

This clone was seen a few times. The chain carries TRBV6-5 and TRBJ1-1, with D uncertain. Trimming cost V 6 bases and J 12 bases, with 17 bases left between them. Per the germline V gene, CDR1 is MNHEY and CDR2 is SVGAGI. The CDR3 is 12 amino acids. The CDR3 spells CASRLESRVTFF. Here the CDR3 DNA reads TGTGCCAGCAGGTTGGAGAGTCGGGTAACTTTCTTT.

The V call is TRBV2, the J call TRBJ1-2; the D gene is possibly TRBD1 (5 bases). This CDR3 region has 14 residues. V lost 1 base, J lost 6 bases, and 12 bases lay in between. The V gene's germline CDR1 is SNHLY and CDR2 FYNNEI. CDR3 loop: CASSEGAQGDGYTF. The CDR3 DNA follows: TGTGCCAGCAGTGAAGGAGCCCAAGGGGATGGCTACACCTTC.

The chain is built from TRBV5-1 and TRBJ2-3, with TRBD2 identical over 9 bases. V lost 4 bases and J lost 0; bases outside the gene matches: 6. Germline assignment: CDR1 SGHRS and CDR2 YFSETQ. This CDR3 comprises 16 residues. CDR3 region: CASSLSGGASTDTQYF. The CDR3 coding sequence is TGCGCCAGCAGCCTTAGCGGGGGCGCTAGCACAGATACGCAGTATTTT. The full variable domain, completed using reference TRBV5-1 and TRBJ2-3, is KAGVTQTPRYLIKTRGQQVTLSCSPISGHRSVSWYQQTPGQGLQFLFEYFSETQRNKGNFPGRFSGRQFSNSRSEMNVSTLELGDSALYLCASSLSGGASTDTQYFGPGTRLTVL.

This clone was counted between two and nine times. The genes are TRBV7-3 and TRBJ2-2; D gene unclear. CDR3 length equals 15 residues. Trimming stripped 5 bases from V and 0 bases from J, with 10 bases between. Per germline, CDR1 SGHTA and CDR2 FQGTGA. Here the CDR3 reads CASSPMRTNTGELFF. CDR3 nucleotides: TGTGCCAGCAGCCCCATGCGGACGAACACCGGGGAGCTGTTTTTT.

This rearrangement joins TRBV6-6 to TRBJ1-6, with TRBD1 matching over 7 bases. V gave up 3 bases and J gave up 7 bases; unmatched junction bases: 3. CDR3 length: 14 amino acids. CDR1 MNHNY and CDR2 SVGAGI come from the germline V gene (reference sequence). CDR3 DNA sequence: TGTGCCAGCAGTTATCAGGGGGACAATTCACCCCTCCACTTT. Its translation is CASSYQGDNSPLHF.

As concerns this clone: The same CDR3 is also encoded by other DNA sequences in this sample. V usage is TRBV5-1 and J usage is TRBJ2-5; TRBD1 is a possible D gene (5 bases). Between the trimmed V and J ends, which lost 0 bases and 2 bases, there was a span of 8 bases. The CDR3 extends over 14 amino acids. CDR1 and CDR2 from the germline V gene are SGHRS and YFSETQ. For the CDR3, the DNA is TGCGCCAGCAGCTTGGGGACATCTCAAGAGACCCAGTACTTC. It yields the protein CASSLGTSQETQYF.

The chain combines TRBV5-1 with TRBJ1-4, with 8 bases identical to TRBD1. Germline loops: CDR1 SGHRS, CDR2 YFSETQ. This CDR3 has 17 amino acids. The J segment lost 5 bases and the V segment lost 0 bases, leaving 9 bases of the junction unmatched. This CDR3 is CASSLGAGGAQNEKLFF. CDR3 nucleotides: TGCGCCAGCAGCTTGGGGGCAGGGGGCGCGCAGAATGAAAAACTGTTTTTT.

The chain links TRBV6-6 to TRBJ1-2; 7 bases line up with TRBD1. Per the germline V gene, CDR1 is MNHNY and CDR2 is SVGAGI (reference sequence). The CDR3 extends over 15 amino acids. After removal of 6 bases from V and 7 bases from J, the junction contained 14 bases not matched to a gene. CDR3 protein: CASSTNRQGMGGYTF. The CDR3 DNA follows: TGTGCCAGCAGCACCAACAGACAGGGAATGGGTGGCTACACCTTC.